The 30 T cell receptor beta chains below all came from one sample that was sequenced in a study of T cell clones after liver transplantation. Using immunoSEQ multiplex PCR, the repertoire was profiled, and TCRdb retains in-frame clones only, with some absent. The table shows 45,000 to 60,000 clones, with 70% to 90% occurring only once. The sample consisted of CD8+ T cells from blood, taken 12 months after liver transplant. The source of these receptors is a human patient who received a liver transplant. The T cells may partly be graft donor cells.

Here the CDR3 reads CASSREREGLNNEQFF. In DNA, the CDR3 is TGTGCCAGCTCCCGAGAGCGGGAGGGCCTTAACAATGAGCAGTTCTTC. This sequence joins TRBV7-2 and TRBJ2-1; 10 bases fit TRBD2. CDR1 is SGHTA, CDR2 FQGNSA, per germline. V was clipped by 8 bases and J by 5 bases; unmatched bases: 12. This CDR3 contains 16 residues. The variable domain in full, with the rest retrieved from reference TRBV7-2 and TRBJ2-1, is GAGVSQSPSNKVTEKGKDVELRCDPISGHTALYWYRQSLGQGLEFLIYFQGNSAPDKSGLPSDRFSAERTGGSVSTLTIQRTQQEDSAVYLCASSREREGLNNEQFFGPGTRLTVL.

The V and J genes are TRBV27 and TRBJ2-1, with D possibly being TRBD1 (5 bases). CDR1 and CDR2 (germline): MNHEY, SMNVEV (reference sequence). The CDR3 length is 15 residues. The germline V and J ends were trimmed by 4 bases and 4 bases, with 14 bases remaining between them. The DNA for the CDR3 is TGTGCCAGCAGTTATACAGGACCCACATACAATGAGCAGTTCTTC. This codes for CASSYTGPTYNEQFF.

The chain is built from TRBV11-2 and TRBJ2-5; unclear D gene. This CDR3 has 12 residues. Germline V gene sequence: CDR1 SGHAT, CDR2 FQNNGV. V was clipped by 3 bases and J by 4 bases, with 6 bases between them. The chain's CDR3 is CASSLTTETQYF. DNA of the CDR3: TGTGCCAGCAGCTTGACAACAGAGACCCAGTACTTC. Complete variable domain (other parts from reference TRBV11-2 and TRBJ2-5): EAGVAQSPRYKIIEKRQSVAFWCNPISGHATLYWYQQILGQGPKLLIQFQNNGVVDDSQLPKDRFSAERLKGVDSTLKIQPAKLEDSAVYLCASSLTTETQYFGPGTRLLVL.

The chain is built from TRBV19 and TRBJ1-3; unclear D gene. CDR3 length equals 15 residues. Trimming cost V 4 bases and J 0 bases, with 10 bases left between them. Germline V gene sequence: CDR1 LNHDA, CDR2 SQIVND (reference sequence). The CDR3 here is CASSTTLFSGNTIYF. The CDR3 region has the DNA TGTGCCAGTAGTACCACATTATTCTCTGGAAACACCATATATTTT.

This CDR3 is CASSTDSEANTIYF. In nucleotides, the CDR3 is TGTGCCAGTAGTACGGACAGCGAAGCAAACACCATATATTTT. The chain links TRBV19 to TRBJ1-3, with a possible D match to TRBD1 (6 bases). Trimming removed 4 bases from V and 6 bases from J, with 13 bases in between. CDR1 is LNHDA, CDR2 SQIVND, per germline (reference sequence). CDR3 size: 14 residues.

The chain couples TRBV6-5 to TRBJ2-3; 7 nucleotides agree with TRBD2. J was trimmed by 3 bases and V by 4 bases; bases with no gene match: 7. The CDR3 sequence is 15 residues long. The V gene's germline CDR1 is MNHEY and CDR2 SVGAGI. CDR3 residues: CASSSLAGVTDTQYF. The CDR3 nucleotides are TGTGCCAGCAGTTCCTTGGCGGGGGTGACAGATACGCAGTATTTT.

The CDR3 DNA reads as TGTGCCAGCAGCGTCGGGGGGGGGATCCACGAGCAGTACTTC. Protein: CASSVGGGIHEQYF. The rearrangement links TRBV9 to TRBJ2-7, with 8 bases identical to TRBD2. CDR1 and CDR2 (germline): SGDLS, YYNGEE. This CDR3 is built from 14 residues. The trim removed 2 bases at V and 5 bases at J, leaving 6 bases unmatched.

The chain is built from TRBV9 and TRBJ2-7; maybe TRBD2 (6 bases). The CDR3 sequence is 14 residues long. Germline V CDR1 and CDR2: SGDLS, YYNGEE. Trimming stripped 2 bases from V and 0 bases from J, with 9 bases between. The CDR3 here is CASSVGGNSYEQYF. In nucleotides, the CDR3 is TGTGCCAGCAGCGTTGGGGGGAACTCCTACGAGCAGTACTTC.

The chain is built from TRBV28 and TRBJ1-5; no clear D gene. With 6 bases removed from V and 4 bases from J, the gap between germline ends came to 16 bases. Germline CDR1 reads MDHEN; CDR2 reads SYDVKM. The CDR3 extends over 15 amino acids. CDR3 DNA sequence: TGTGCCAGCAGGCTCGGGGTATGGGAGAATCAGCCCCAGCATTTT. Translation gives CASRLGVWENQPQHF.

The chain recombines TRBV4-2 with TRBJ2-1; D remains unclear. Germline V gene lookup returns CDR1 LGHNA and CDR2 YNFKEQ. There are 12 residues in the CDR3. V was clipped by 1 base and J by 7 bases, with 5 bases between them. In DNA, the CDR3 is TGTGCCAGCAGCCAAGGGGCGAATGAGCAGTTCTTC. Protein: CASSQGANEQFF.

The V gene is TRBV27, the J gene TRBJ2-7; 8 nucleotides line up with TRBD1. The CDR3 runs 13 residues. Germline assignment: CDR1 MNHEY and CDR2 SMNVEV (reference sequence). V shed 2 bases and J 6 bases; nucleotides not matched to a gene: 3. The CDR3 DNA sequence: TGTGCCAGCAGTTTACTCACAGGGGGCGAGCAGTACTTC. This gives the protein CASSLLTGGEQYF.

The chain recombines TRBV7-2 with TRBJ2-5, with a weak D call TRBD1 (6 bases). This CDR3 is 17 amino acids long. The germline V gene has CDR1 SGHTA and CDR2 FQGNSA. V was cut by 4 bases and J by 1 base, with 19 bases left in between. CDR3 sequence (DNA): TGTGCCAGCAGCTCATACCCCGGACAGTCGTTCCAAGAGACCCAGTACTTC. Translating gives CASSSYPGQSFQETQYF. Based on the CDR3 plus reference TRBV7-2 and TRBJ2-5, the full variable domain is GAGVSQSPSNKVTEKGKDVELRCDPISGHTALYWYRQSLGQGLEFLIYFQGNSAPDKSGLPSDRFSAERTGGSVSTLTIQRTQQEDSAVYLCASSSYPGQSFQETQYFGPGTRLLVL.

This clone has ten or more counts. CDR3 bases: TGTGCCAGCACCTTGAGTGGGCCTAAGAACACTGAAGCTTTCTTT. Protein: CASTLSGPKNTEAFF. V gene TRBV11-2 combines with J gene TRBJ1-1, with D unresolved. This CDR3 spans 15 amino acids. The V and J ends lost 7 bases and 1 base respectively, with 16 bases between them. Germline CDR1 is SGHAT and CDR2 is FQNNGV.

The chain joins TRBV28 to TRBJ2-1, with TRBD1 identical over 7 bases. CDR1 and CDR2 from the germline V gene are MDHEN and SYDVKM. The CDR3 is 14 residues long. Germline trimming cut 5 bases from V and 7 bases from J; bases unmatched to any gene: 8. This CDR3 reads CASSDPGQRNEQFF. The CDR3 nucleotides read TGTGCCAGCAGTGATCCGGGACAGAGAAATGAGCAGTTCTTC.

The chain combines TRBV19 with TRBJ1-4; perhaps TRBD1 as D (5 bases). The germline CDR1 and CDR2 sequences are LNHDA and SQIVND (reference sequence). The CDR3 extends over 15 amino acids. V was cut by 8 bases and J by 7 bases, with 20 bases left in between. The CDR3 loop is CASSPTGTGSEKLFF. The CDR3, as DNA: TGTGCCAGTTCCCCTACCGGGACGGGGAGTGAAAAACTGTTTTTT.

The J gene is TRBJ1-3, the V gene TRBV13, with D tentatively TRBD1 (5 bases). The CDR3 loop spans 14 amino acids. Germline V gene data show CDR1 as PRHDT and CDR2 as FYEKMQ (reference sequence). The V gene lost 4 bases and the J gene lost 0 bases, with 7 bases spanning the gap. This CDR3 reads CASSWGFSGNTIYF. The DNA of the CDR3 is TGTGCCAGCAGCTGGGGGTTCTCTGGAAACACCATATATTTT.

This clone was counted between two and nine times. The chain has TRBV7-3 and TRBJ2-1; TRBD2 matches at 9 bases. V lost 5 bases to trimming and J lost 3 bases; unmatched junction nucleotides: 8. This CDR3 spans 16 amino acids. Germline V gives CDR1 SGHTA, CDR2 FQGTGA. Written as DNA, the CDR3 is TGTGCCAGCAGCCCTTACCCTAGCGGGAACTACAATGAGCAGTTCTTC. It specifies CASSPYPSGNYNEQFF.

The chain's CDR3 is CAISALGTRDNEQFF. CDR3 DNA sequence: TGTGCCATCAGTGCTCTAGGGACTCGAGACAATGAGCAGTTCTTC. The rearrangement uses TRBV10-3 and TRBJ2-1; weak D call: TRBD2 (6 bases). V was cut by 4 bases and J by 5 bases, with 15 bases left in between. Germline CDR1 reads ENHRY; CDR2 reads SYGVKD. This CDR3 spans 15 amino acids.

The rearrangement links TRBV11-2 to TRBJ2-1, with 9 bases lining up with TRBD2. Germline CDR1 is SGHAT and CDR2 is FQNNGV. Losses at the gene ends were 7 bases for V and 6 bases for J; bases not matched to a gene: 10. The CDR3 consists of 15 residues. CDR3 DNA sequence: TGTGCCAGCATCATAGGCGGGAGGGCCGGCAATGAGCAGTTCTTC. It codes for CASIIGGRAGNEQFF.

CDR3 in DNA: TGTGCCAGTAGTCCCTTCGGGGGAATGAGGAGCTCCTACGAGCAGTACTTC. Protein sequence: CASSPFGGMRSSYEQYF. The chain is built from TRBV19 and TRBJ2-7; TRBD2 might be the D (6 bases). The CDR3 runs to 17 residues. V shed 5 bases and J shed 0 bases, with 20 bases lying between them. CDR1 is LNHDA and CDR2 is SQIVND in the germline V gene (reference sequence).

To note about this clone: The junction shows a germline mismatch at one end, possibly a read error. The genes are TRBV7-7 and TRBJ2-1, with D possibly being TRBD2 (6 bases). The length of the CDR3 is 15 residues. From germline, CDR1 is SSHAT and CDR2 FNYEAQ (reference sequence). The CDR3 loop is CASSYGTGNHNEQFF. The CDR3 DNA reads TGTGCTAGCAGCTATGGGACTGGAAATCACAATGAGCAGTTCTTC.

The rearrangement links TRBV28 to TRBJ2-7, with D possibly TRBD1 on 5 matching bases. V was shortened by 7 bases and J by 3 bases, with 19 bases between the two germline ends. The germline V gene has CDR1 MDHEN and CDR2 SYDVKM. The CDR3 contains 15 residues. CDR3 DNA: TGTGCCAGCATACTGGCCCAGGGCCAACGCTACGAGCAGTACTTC. It codes for CASILAQGQRYEQYF.

In its sample, this clone was seen a few times. This chain connects TRBV19 to TRBJ1-5; 7 bases are a match to TRBD1. Germline trimming cut 3 bases from V and 2 bases from J; bases unmatched to any gene: 4. The CDR3 contains 15 residues. In germline, CDR1 is LNHDA, CDR2 SQIVND (reference sequence). This CDR3 is CASSIDREGNQPQHF. In nucleotides, the CDR3 is TGTGCCAGTAGTATCGACAGGGAGGGCAATCAGCCCCAGCATTTT.

This chain uses TRBV27 with TRBJ1-5; D is perhaps TRBD1 (6 bases). Germline-derived CDR1 and CDR2 are MNHEY and SMNVEV (reference sequence). V was clipped by 6 bases and J by 1 base, with 10 bases between them. This CDR3 is built from 14 residues. The CDR3 is CASRQGGSNQPQHF. The CDR3 DNA is TGTGCCAGCAGACAGGGTGGAAGCAATCAGCCCCAGCATTTT.

V gene TRBV28 combines with J gene TRBJ1-2; D gene ambiguous. CDR3 size: 16 residues. In germline, CDR1 is MDHEN, CDR2 SYDVKM. V lost 8 bases to trimming and J lost 0 bases, with 19 bases between them. The CDR3 DNA follows: TGTGCCAGCCTAAATCTGAAGTCTAACACTAACTATGGCTACACCTTC. Residues: CASLNLKSNTNYGYTF.

This rearrangement joins TRBV15 to TRBJ2-1; D remains unclear. The germline gives CDR1 LNHNV, CDR2 YYDKDF (reference sequence). There are 16 residues in the CDR3. Trimming cost V 0 bases and J 8 bases, with 17 bases left between them. In nucleotides, the CDR3 is TGTGCCACCAGCAGAGATGAGACATATCTAGGCTATGAGCAGTTCTTC. This encodes CATSRDETYLGYEQFF.

The chain carries TRBV19 and TRBJ2-6; TRBD2 might be the D (5 bases). The CDR3 runs 19 residues. The germline CDR1 and CDR2 sequences are LNHDA and SQIVND (reference sequence). V lost 1 base and J 4 bases, leaving 20 bases between the germline ends. The CDR3 sequence: CASSIGRGGETSGANVLTF. The CDR3, as DNA: TGTGCCAGTAGTATAGGTCGCGGTGGGGAGACTTCCGGGGCCAACGTCCTGACTTTC.

Of note for this clone: A junction end diverges from the germline sequence, so it may reflect a read error. The V call is TRBV19, the J call TRBJ1-2; tentative D call: TRBD1 (5 bases). Germline CDR1 is LNHDA and CDR2 is SQIVND (reference sequence). CDR3 size: 12 residues. CDR3 sequence (DNA): TGTACCAGTAGTATGGGGGGGTATGGCTACACCTTC. It encodes CTSSMGGYGYTF.

The genes are TRBV6-1 and TRBJ1-4; 7 bases are a match to TRBD1. The CDR3 is 16 amino acids. Looked up from germline, CDR1 is MNHNS and CDR2 is SASEGT. The junction had 9 bases not matched to a gene; V was cut back by 3 bases and J by 5 bases. CDR3 sequence: CASSELLTGINEKLFF. The CDR3 nucleotides read TGTGCCAGCAGTGAGCTACTGACAGGGATCAATGAAAAACTGTTTTTT.

This chain joins TRBV7-8 and TRBJ1-2; D not certain. Germline V gene data show CDR1 as SGHVS and CDR2 as FQNEAQ. V lost 5 bases and J 6 bases, leaving 13 bases between the germline ends. CDR3 length: 13 residues. The CDR3 DNA follows: TGTGCCAGCAGCCTCCGCAGGAGGGATGGCTACACCTTC. As protein: CASSLRRRDGYTF.